This T cell receptor beta chain was identified in a study of cytomegalovirus exposure and HLA in healthy donors. About the study: As released early, the data held about 85 million unique TCRs from HLA-typed donors.

Trimming shortened V by 1 base and J by 4 bases, and 17 bases separated the two germline ends. The CDR3 has 16 amino acids. CDR1 and CDR2 (germline): SGHTA, FQGTGA. A word on this clone: Antigen unknown.

Donors showed nominal health when sampled, although they likely had unrecorded immune exposures. 13 Jbeta primers and 60 Vbeta primers were used for the PCR. TCRdb's table, derived via immunoSEQ multiplex PCR, lists solely in-frame clones and lacks some. Of tens of thousands of clones listed, around 77% were seen once; the top ten hold roughly 5.1%. Whole-study findings and limits: Listed as cytomegalovirus-associated were around 160 TCR beta chains. Rarity held for most TCR sequences, but there were some public TCRs that occurred in many donors.

The specimen sequenced was PBMCs. The receptor comes from a male donor in good health and CMV-seropositive. The V gene is TRBV7-3, the J gene TRBJ2-7; TRBD2 might be the D (6 bases). The CDR3 nucleotides read TGTGCCAGCAGCTTAAGGTTGGCAGGGCGGGGTTACGAGCAGTACTTC. Its translation: CASSLRLAGRGYEQYF.